A selection of T cell receptor beta chains follows, all from one sample in a study of cytomegalovirus exposure and HLA in healthy donors. TCRdb keeps only in-frame clones here, not all; method: immunoSEQ multiplex PCR. The table lists 150,000 to 200,000 clones, 80% of them singletons, with approximately 1.3% in the top ten. The sequencing sample was made of PBMCs. The receptors derive from a man aged 30 to 45 in good health and CMV-seronegative. Both conserved end residues are part of each CDR3. D genes are given only for firm matches. For some rows the clone size is stated as once, few or many, or as a class when expanded; others skip it.

cdr3_nt: TGTGCCAGCAGTTGGGGACAGGGCCTCAATCAGCCCCAGCATTTT
cdr3_aa: CASSWGQGLNQPQHF
j_call: TRBJ1-5
clone_size: .
v_call: TRBV9
d_call: TRBD1
cdr3_length: 15

cdr3_nt: TGCGCCAGCAGCTTGATGTCGGACCAAGAGACCCAGTACTTC
cdr3_aa: CASSLMSDQETQYF
j_call: TRBJ2-5
clone_size: .
v_call: TRBV5-1
d_call: .
cdr3_length: 14

cdr3_nt: TGTGCCAGCAGTGGTAGTGGAGGGCATCAGCCCCAGCATTTT
cdr3_aa: CASSGSGGHQPQHF
j_call: TRBJ1-5
clone_size: .
v_call: TRBV27
d_call: .
cdr3_length: 14

cdr3_nt: TGTGCCAGCAGCTGGAACTCCTTCCCAGGATACGAGCAGTACTTC
cdr3_aa: CASSWNSFPGYEQYF
j_call: TRBJ2-7
clone_size: .
v_call: TRBV27
d_call: .
cdr3_length: 15

cdr3_nt: TGTGCCAGCAGCTTGGGACTGGGCGGGATAGGGACAGATACGCAGTATTTT
cdr3_aa: CASSLGLGGIGTDTQYF
j_call: TRBJ2-3
clone_size: .
v_call: TRBV11-2
d_call: .
cdr3_length: 17

cdr3_nt: TGCAGTTTGCAGGGTCGCTATGGCTACACCTTC
cdr3_aa: CSLQGRYGYTF
j_call: TRBJ1-2
clone_size: .
v_call: TRBV29-1
d_call: .
cdr3_length: 11

cdr3_nt: TGTGCCAGCAGCCCCGGACAGGGGGACACTGAAGCTTTCTTT
cdr3_aa: CASSPGQGDTEAFF
j_call: TRBJ1-1
clone_size: .
v_call: TRBV16
d_call: TRBD1
cdr3_length: 14

cdr3_nt: TGTGCCAGCAGCTTCGGGACTAGCGGGGGGGGCTACAATGAGCAGTTCTTC
cdr3_aa: CASSFGTSGGGYNEQFF
j_call: TRBJ2-1
clone_size: .
v_call: TRBV7-9
d_call: TRBD2
cdr3_length: 17

cdr3_nt: TGTGCCAGCTCACCACCGTTACGTATAGCTGAAGCTTTCTTT
cdr3_aa: CASSPPLRIAEAFF
j_call: TRBJ1-1
clone_size: .
v_call: TRBV18
d_call: .
cdr3_length: 14

cdr3_nt: TGTGCCTGGAGGCTCCTAGCGGGCAATGAGCAGTTCTTC
cdr3_aa: CAWRLLAGNEQFF
j_call: TRBJ2-1
clone_size: .
v_call: TRBV30
d_call: TRBD2
cdr3_length: 13

cdr3_nt: TGTGCCAGCAGCTTAGACTCCACCCTTCAAGAGACCCAGTACTTC
cdr3_aa: CASSLDSTLQETQYF
j_call: TRBJ2-5
clone_size: .
v_call: TRBV7-2
d_call: .
cdr3_length: 15

cdr3_nt: TGTGCCAGCAGCTTACAGGTTTCCATTTACGAGCAGTACTTC
cdr3_aa: CASSLQVSIYEQYF
j_call: TRBJ2-7
clone_size: .
v_call: TRBV7-2
d_call: .
cdr3_length: 14

cdr3_nt: TGTGCCAGCAGCTTAGGGCCGTACAATGAGCAGTTCTTC
cdr3_aa: CASSLGPYNEQFF
j_call: TRBJ2-1
clone_size: .
v_call: TRBV7-3
d_call: .
cdr3_length: 13

cdr3_nt: TGTGCCAGCAGCCTAACAGGGGGCTGGAACTATGGCTACACCTTC
cdr3_aa: CASSLTGGWNYGYTF
j_call: TRBJ1-2
clone_size: .
v_call: TRBV5-8
d_call: TRBD1
cdr3_length: 15

cdr3_nt: TGTGCCAGCAGTGATGGACTAGCTTCTAATGAGCAGTTCTTC
cdr3_aa: CASSDGLASNEQFF
j_call: TRBJ2-1
clone_size: .
v_call: TRBV6-4
d_call: TRBD2
cdr3_length: 14

cdr3_nt: TGTGCCACCAGCAGAGACAGGGGTGGGGAGACCCAGTACTTC
cdr3_aa: CATSRDRGGETQYF
j_call: TRBJ2-5
clone_size: .
v_call: TRBV15
d_call: .
cdr3_length: 14

cdr3_nt: TGTGCCAGCAGCCAAGTGGGGACAGCCGGAAACACCATATATTTT
cdr3_aa: CASSQVGTAGNTIYF
j_call: TRBJ1-3
clone_size: few
v_call: TRBV14
d_call: TRBD1
cdr3_length: 15

cdr3_nt: TGTGCCAGCAGCCAAGTCCTCGGGGGGGGTACAGATACGCAGTATTTT
cdr3_aa: CASSQVLGGGTDTQYF
j_call: TRBJ2-3
clone_size: .
v_call: TRBV7-9
d_call: TRBD2
cdr3_length: 16

cdr3_nt: TGTGCCAGCAGCGTGGGGATAGCGGGCGTCTCCTACGAGCAGTACTTC
cdr3_aa: CASSVGIAGVSYEQYF
j_call: TRBJ2-7
clone_size: .
v_call: TRBV9
d_call: TRBD2
cdr3_length: 16

cdr3_nt: TGTGCCACCAGCACCCGACAGGCCTACGAGCAGTACTTC
cdr3_aa: CATSTRQAYEQYF
j_call: TRBJ2-7
clone_size: .
v_call: TRBV15
d_call: .
cdr3_length: 13

cdr3_nt: TGTGCCAGCAGTTACAACAGGGGTGGGCTTGCAACTAATGAAAAACTGTTTTTT
cdr3_aa: CASSYNRGGLATNEKLFF
j_call: TRBJ1-4
clone_size: .
v_call: TRBV28
d_call: TRBD1
cdr3_length: 18

cdr3_nt: TGTGCCAGCAGCTTCTCCGGGGAGGGACTAAACACCATATATTTT
cdr3_aa: CASSFSGEGLNTIYF
j_call: TRBJ1-3
clone_size: .
v_call: TRBV14
d_call: .
cdr3_length: 15

cdr3_nt: TGTGCCAGCAGCTTACAGGGAACCGGCAATCAGCCCCAGCATTTT
cdr3_aa: CASSLQGTGNQPQHF
j_call: TRBJ1-5
clone_size: once
v_call: TRBV7-2
d_call: .
cdr3_length: 15

cdr3_nt: TGTGCCAGCAGCTGGGGACATCTCACTGAAGCTTTCTTT
cdr3_aa: CASSWGHLTEAFF
j_call: TRBJ1-1
clone_size: .
v_call: TRBV9
d_call: .
cdr3_length: 13

cdr3_nt: TGTGCCAGCAGCCTACTAGCGGTGCAGTTCTTC
cdr3_aa: CASSLLAVQFF
j_call: TRBJ2-1
clone_size: .
v_call: TRBV7-2
d_call: TRBD2
cdr3_length: 11